This T cell receptor beta chain was captured by sequencing in a study of blood T cell repertoires in COVID-19. Study context: There were acute and convalescent COVID-19 samples, and they came from the United States, Italy and Spain. The analysed material was cDNA or gDNA that came from T cells, B-cell-depleted T cells, or PBMCs.

Participant-reported clinical history was the basis for cohort assignment. Repertoires were generated with immunoSEQ multiplex PCR, while TCRdb's copy carries only in-frame clones and drops some. The sample has some 330,000 clones, around 86% seen once. There are 16 residues in the CDR3. Germline values: CDR1 LNHNV, CDR2 YYDKDF (reference sequence). Trimming cost V 5 bases and J 0 bases; bases outside gene matches: 10. This sequence originates from a woman aged 45-65 years who had recovered from COVID-19. The sample consisted of PBMCs or T cells enriched from blood (not recorded which). The chain employs TRBV15 and TRBJ2-7, with TRBD2 matching over 7 bases. CDR3 residues: CATSGHLAESSYEQYF. The DNA for the CDR3 is TGTGCCACCAGCGGGCACCTAGCGGAGAGCTCCTACGAGCAGTACTTC.